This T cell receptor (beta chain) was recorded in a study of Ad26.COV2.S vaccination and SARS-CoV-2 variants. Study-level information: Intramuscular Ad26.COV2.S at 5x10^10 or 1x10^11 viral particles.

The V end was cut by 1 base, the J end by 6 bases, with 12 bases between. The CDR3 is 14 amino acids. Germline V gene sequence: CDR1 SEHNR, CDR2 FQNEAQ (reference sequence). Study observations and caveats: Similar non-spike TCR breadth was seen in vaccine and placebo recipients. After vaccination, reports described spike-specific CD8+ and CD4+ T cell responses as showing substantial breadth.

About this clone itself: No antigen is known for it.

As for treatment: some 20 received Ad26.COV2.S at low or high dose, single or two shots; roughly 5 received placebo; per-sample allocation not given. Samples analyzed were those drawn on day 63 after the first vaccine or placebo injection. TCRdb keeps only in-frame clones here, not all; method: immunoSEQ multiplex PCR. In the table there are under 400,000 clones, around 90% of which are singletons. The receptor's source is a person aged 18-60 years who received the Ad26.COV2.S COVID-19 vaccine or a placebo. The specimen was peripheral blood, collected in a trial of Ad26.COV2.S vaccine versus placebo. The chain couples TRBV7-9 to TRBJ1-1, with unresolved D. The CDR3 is CASSLVAGASEAFF. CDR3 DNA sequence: TGTGCCAGCAGCTTAGTCGCAGGAGCCTCTGAAGCTTTCTTT.